This section outlines one T cell receptor (beta chain) sequence together with its context. Its antigen is still unknown. CDR1 is SSHAT, CDR2 FNYEAQ, per germline (reference sequence). The CDR3 is 13 amino acids. V was pared by 5 bases and J by 9 bases, with 3 bases of the junction left unmatched. Noted time point: baseline pretreatment blood. Treatment noted: 15 Gy SBRT to primary tumor, nephrectomy 4 weeks later. Serial blood draws occurred at baseline and 2 and 4 weeks post-SBRT. Here immunoSEQ multiplex PCR was the method, and the copy in TCRdb shows in-frame clones only, minus some. The table lists about 59,000 clones, roughly 79% of them singletons. This record belongs to a study of radiation and T cells in renal cell carcinoma. Study conclusions and caveats: No pretreatment tumor biopsies were available for baseline clonotypes.

The sample in question was blood, obtained from a patient whose treatment included radiotherapy and nephrectomy. V usage is TRBV7-7 and J usage is TRBJ2-1; TRBD1 aligns across 11 bases. The sequence derives from a man aged 55 to 69 with renal cell carcinoma. CDR3 region: CASSRTGGGEQFF. Written as DNA, the CDR3 is TGTGCCAGCAGCAGGACAGGGGGCGGTGAGCAGTTCTTC.